Listed below are T cell receptor beta chains from one sample, sequenced in a study of blood T cell repertoires in COVID-19. Measured with immunoSEQ multiplex PCR; TCRdb has only the in-frame clones, and not every one. The sample yields about 190,000 clones, around 80% seen once. Sequencing was carried out using peripheral blood. These receptors were collected from a man in his fifties who had recovered from COVID-19. CDR3s include the opening cysteine and the closing phenylalanine or tryptophan. Fields, in order: V gene, clone size, D gene, J gene, CDR3 protein, CDR3 DNA. A D gene is named only where the DNA matches it firmly. Size is omitted from some rows. Given values are once, few, many or a class for expanded clones.

TRBV4-2	once	.	TRBJ1-5	CASSQGGELGQPQHF	TGTGCCAGCAGCCAAGGGGGGGAATTAGGCCAGCCCCAGCATTTT
TRBV6-5	.	TRBD2	TRBJ2-1	CASSYSWASGSEQFF	TGTGCCAGCAGTTACTCGTGGGCTAGCGGGAGTGAGCAGTTCTTC
TRBV10-2	.	.	TRBJ2-7	CATLTSSYEQYF	TGCGCCACCCTTACGAGCTCCTACGAGCAGTACTTC
TRBV12-3/TRBV12-4	.	TRBD1	TRBJ2-7	CASSLAQGAEQYF	TGTGCCAGCAGTTTAGCGCAGGGGGCCGAGCAGTACTTC
TRBV7-2	.	.	TRBJ1-5	CASSSGGGVDQPQHF	TGTGCCAGCAGCTCCGGCGGAGGGGTAGATCAGCCCCAGCATTTT
TRBV6-5	.	.	TRBJ1-3	CASRRDFSSGNTIYF	TGTGCCAGCAGGAGGGATTTTAGTTCTGGAAACACCATATATTTT
TRBV19	.	.	TRBJ2-5	CASSPQGSETQYF	TGTGCCAGTAGCCCCCAGGGGTCGGAGACCCAGTACTTC
TRBV7-9	.	TRBD1	TRBJ2-2	CASSPGQLNTGELFF	TGTGCCAGCAGCCCGGGACAGCTGAACACCGGGGAGCTGTTTTTT
TRBV5-1	.	TRBD1	TRBJ2-1	CASNDDRAKYNEQFF	TGCGCCAGCAACGATGACAGGGCCAAATACAATGAGCAGTTCTTC
TRBV18	.	TRBD1	TRBJ1-5	CASSPSGTGNQPQHF	TGTGCCAGCTCACCGTCCGGGACAGGCAATCAGCCCCAGCATTTT
TRBV9	.	.	TRBJ1-1	CASSRTKDYTEAFF	TGTGCCAGCAGCCGGACGAAGGACTACACTGAAGCTTTCTTT
TRBV3-1/TRBV3-2	.	TRBD2	TRBJ2-7	CASSQAVAGVGEQYF	TGTGCCAGCAGCCAAGCGGTAGCGGGAGTGGGTGAGCAGTACTTC
TRBV27	.	TRBD2	TRBJ2-7	CASIRTAGTSLYEQYF	TGTGCCAGCATCCGAACGGCCGGGACTAGCCTCTACGAGCAGTACTTC
TRBV27	once	TRBD1	TRBJ1-1	CASSPTRGLNTEAFF	TGTGCCAGCAGTCCCACCAGGGGGCTGAACACTGAAGCTTTCTTT
TRBV7-8	.	.	TRBJ1-1	CASSFEPGTEAFF	TGTGCCAGCAGCTTCGAGCCCGGGACTGAAGCTTTCTTT
TRBV28	.	TRBD1	TRBJ2-3	CASTPGTGNTDTQYF	TGTGCCAGCACCCCGGGGACAGGGAACACAGATACGCAGTATTTT
TRBV28	.	.	TRBJ1-2	CASSFRSVTDSYGYTF	TGTGCCAGCAGTTTCCGATCGGTGACAGACTCCTATGGCTACACCTTC
TRBV3-1/TRBV3-2	few	TRBD2	TRBJ2-2	CASNDLAGVPGELFF	TGTGCCAGCAACGACCTAGCGGGAGTTCCCGGGGAGCTGTTTTTT
TRBV5-5	once	TRBD2	TRBJ2-5	CASSYLAGQETQYF	TGTGCCAGCAGCTATCTAGCGGGTCAAGAGACCCAGTACTTC
TRBV5-4	.	TRBD2	TRBJ2-5	CASSRGTSGRARGETQYF	TGTGCCAGCAGCCGAGGGACTAGCGGGAGGGCCAGAGGAGAGACCCAGTACTTC
TRBV19	.	.	TRBJ2-1	CASSRGAGRGNEQFF	TGTGCCAGTAGCAGGGGAGCGGGAAGGGGTAATGAGCAGTTCTTC
TRBV7-6	few	.	TRBJ2-5	CASSLGTLPQETQYF	TGTGCCAGCAGCTTAGGGACTCTGCCCCAAGAGACCCAGTACTTC
TRBV5-6	few	.	TRBJ2-7	CASSFTGGSYEQYF	TGTGCCAGCAGCTTTACCGGAGGCTCCTACGAGCAGTACTTC
TRBV12-3/TRBV12-4	.	.	TRBJ1-5	CASSFEDQPQHF	TGTGCCAGCAGTTTTGAGGATCAGCCCCAGCATTTT
TRBV30	.	TRBD1	TRBJ1-4	CAWSIPRTGRGEKLFF	TGTGCCTGGAGTATACCCCGGACAGGGCGGGGTGAAAAACTGTTTTTT
TRBV18	few	TRBD1	TRBJ1-3	CASSSGQVGSGNTIYF	TGTGCCAGCTCATCTGGACAGGTCGGCTCTGGAAACACCATATATTTT
TRBV10-3	.	.	TRBJ1-5	CAINTQGLNQPQHF	TGTGCCATCAACACCCAGGGATTGAATCAGCCCCAGCATTTT
TRBV27	.	.	TRBJ2-1	CASRQRTENNEQFF	TGTGCCAGCCGCCAACGGACAGAAAACAATGAGCAGTTCTTC
TRBV5-1	.	.	TRBJ2-7	CASSLLRNEQYF	TGCGCCAGCAGCCTCTTGAGGAACGAGCAGTACTTC
TRBV18	.	.	TRBJ1-3	CASSPREAASGNTIYF	TGTGCCAGCTCACCCAGGGAGGCAGCTTCTGGAAACACCATATATTTT
TRBV9	.	.	TRBJ2-1	CASSVNTRENEQFF	TGTGCCAGCAGCGTTAATACTAGAGAAAATGAGCAGTTCTTC
TRBV7-9	.	.	TRBJ1-3	CASSLTGSGNTIYF	TGTGCCAGCAGCCTAACAGGCTCTGGAAACACCATATATTTT
TRBV27	once	.	TRBJ2-7	CASSSNSNRGSEQYF	TGTGCCAGCAGTTCTAACTCCAACCGGGGTTCAGAGCAGTACTTC
TRBV19	.	TRBD2	TRBJ2-3	CASSIGRDTQYF	TGTGCCAGTAGTATCGGGAGGGATACGCAGTATTTT
TRBV6-5	.	.	TRBJ1-1	CASSSIEGAVAFF	TGTGCCAGCAGTTCCATAGAGGGCGCGGTAGCTTTCTTT
TRBV19	.	.	TRBJ1-6	CASTPVQGGSPLHF	TGTGCCAGTACCCCGGTACAGGGCGGTTCACCCCTCCACTTT
TRBV23-1	.	.	TRBJ1-4	CASSQNPRGRGGEKLFF	TGCGCCAGCAGTCAAAACCCTAGGGGCAGGGGTGGTGAAAAACTGTTTTTT
TRBV2	.	TRBD1	TRBJ2-7	CASSEQGAGEQYF	TGTGCCAGCAGTGAACAGGGGGCGGGCGAGCAGTACTTC
TRBV5-1	.	TRBD1	TRBJ1-6	CASSEGAHNSPLHF	TGCGCCAGCAGCGAGGGGGCCCATAATTCACCCCTCCACTTT
TRBV7-2	.	.	TRBJ2-5	CASSLRRGQETQYF	TGTGCCAGCAGCTTACGGCGGGGACAAGAGACCCAGTACTTC
TRBV7-9	.	TRBD2	TRBJ2-3	CASSLVLMVAGSTDTQYF	TGTGCCAGCAGCTTAGTTCTTATGGTAGCGGGAAGCACAGATACGCAGTATTTT
TRBV7-7	.	.	TRBJ2-5	CASSLGGPGAGTRETQYF	TGTGCCAGCAGCTTAGGGGGCCCCGGTGCAGGAACGCGAGAGACCCAGTACTTC
TRBV7-9	.	.	TRBJ2-3	CASSLGGTSTDTQYF	TGTGCCAGCAGCTTAGGAGGGACTAGCACAGATACGCAGTATTTT
TRBV5-3	.	TRBD1	TRBJ2-7	CARSTGQVWPYEQYF	TGTGCCAGAAGCACAGGACAGGTGTGGCCCTACGAGCAGTACTTC
TRBV28	.	.	TRBJ2-7	CASSLRMAVGQYF	TGTGCCAGCAGTTTACGAATGGCGGTCGGGCAGTACTTC
TRBV7-9	.	.	TRBJ2-2	CASSPVSAGELFF	TGTGCCAGCAGCCCCGTTTCCGCCGGGGAGCTGTTTTTT
TRBV11-2	.	.	TRBJ1-5	CASSLGLNQPQHF	TGTGCCAGCAGCTTAGGACTCAATCAGCCCCAGCATTTT
TRBV10-2	.	TRBD2	TRBJ2-1	CASRLAGNNEQFF	TGCGCCAGCAGACTAGCGGGAAACAATGAGCAGTTCTTC
TRBV25-1	.	.	TRBJ2-4	CASSKGAKNIQYF	TGTGCCAGCAGTAAGGGGGCCAAAAACATTCAGTACTTC